Sequencing of this T cell receptor (beta chain) was carried out in a study of blood T cells in healthy people across ages. Healthy Caucasians from Russia aged about 6 to 100 served as donors. Next came a second PCR, run for about 6 to 12 cycles, which used a sample-barcoded 5' primer along with a J-beta primer mix. From the 5' RACE reads, TCRdb called clonotypes with MiXCR, one entry per CDR3 protein. The sample shows approximately 800,000 distinct CDR3 sequences, about a quarter of them seen only once. A remark on this clonotype: No antigen is known for it.

Regarding the study as a whole: Possibly confounding the expanded clonotype changes was the fact that donor CMV status was unknown. Diversity figures based on one million T cells were deemed too low.

V trimming: 10 bases; J trimming: 6 bases; junction bases outside the gene matches: 9. CDR1 MDHEN and CDR2 SYDVKM come from the germline V gene. The CDR3 contains 13 residues. This sample was shared with a second study, whose subject was T cells of mothers and their children. That report notes: A few healthy Caucasian mothers served as donors, and their six children did as well.

Specimen: blood. V gene TRBV28 combines with J gene TRBJ2-7; 10 positions match TRBD1. This TCR came from a boy younger than 18 in good health. This CDR3 is CATDRGSPPEQYF. CDR3 sequence (DNA): TGTGCCACGGACAGGGGGTCTCCCCCCGAGCAGTACTTC.